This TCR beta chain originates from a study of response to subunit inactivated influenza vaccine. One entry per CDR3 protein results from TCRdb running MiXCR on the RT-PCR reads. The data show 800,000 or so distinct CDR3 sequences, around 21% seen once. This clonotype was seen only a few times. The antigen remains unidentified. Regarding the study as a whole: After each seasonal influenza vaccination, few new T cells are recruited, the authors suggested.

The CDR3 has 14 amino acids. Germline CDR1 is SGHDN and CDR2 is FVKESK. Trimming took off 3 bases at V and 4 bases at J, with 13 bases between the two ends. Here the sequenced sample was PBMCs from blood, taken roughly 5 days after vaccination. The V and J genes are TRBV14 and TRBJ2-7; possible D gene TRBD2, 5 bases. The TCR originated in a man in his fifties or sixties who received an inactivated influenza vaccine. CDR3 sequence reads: CASSQGVERYEQYF. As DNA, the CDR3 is TGTGCCAGCAGCCAGGGTGTGGAGCGGTACGAGCAGTACTTC.